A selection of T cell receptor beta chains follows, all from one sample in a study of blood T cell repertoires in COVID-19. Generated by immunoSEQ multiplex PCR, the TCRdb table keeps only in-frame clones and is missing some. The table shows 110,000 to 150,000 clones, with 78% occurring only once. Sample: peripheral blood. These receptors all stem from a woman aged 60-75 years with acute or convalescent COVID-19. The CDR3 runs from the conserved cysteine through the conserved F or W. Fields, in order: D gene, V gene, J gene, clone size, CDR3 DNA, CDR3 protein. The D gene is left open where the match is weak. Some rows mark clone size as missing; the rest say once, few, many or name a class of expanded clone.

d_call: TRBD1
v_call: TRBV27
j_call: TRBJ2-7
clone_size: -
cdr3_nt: TGTGCCAGTTTCGGGACAGGGGGCTACGAGCAGTACTTC
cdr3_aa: CASFGTGGYEQYF

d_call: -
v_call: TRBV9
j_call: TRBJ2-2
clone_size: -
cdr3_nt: TGTGCCAGCAGCGATGACTTGAACACCGGGGAGCTGTTTTTT
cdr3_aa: CASSDDLNTGELFF

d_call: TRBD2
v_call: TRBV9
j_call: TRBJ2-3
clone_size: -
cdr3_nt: TGTGCCAGCAGCCCCGGGACTAGCGGGACAGATACGCAGTATTTT
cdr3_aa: CASSPGTSGTDTQYF

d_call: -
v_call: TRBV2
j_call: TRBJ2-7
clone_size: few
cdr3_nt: TGTGCCAGCACCACACTCCGGGGATCCGAGCAGTACTTC
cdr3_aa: CASTTLRGSEQYF

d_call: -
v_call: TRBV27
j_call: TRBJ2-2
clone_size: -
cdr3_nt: TGTGCCAGCAGTTTTCGCGGGGCGAGGATCATCGGGGAGCTGTTTTTT
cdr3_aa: CASSFRGARIIGELFF

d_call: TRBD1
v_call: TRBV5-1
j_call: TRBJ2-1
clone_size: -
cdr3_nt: TGCGCCAGCAGCTTGTCAGGGGGCAATGAGCAGTTCTTC
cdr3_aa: CASSLSGGNEQFF

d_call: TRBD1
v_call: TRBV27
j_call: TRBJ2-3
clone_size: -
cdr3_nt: TGTGCCAGCATGACAGGGGGTTTTACAGATACGCAGTATTTT
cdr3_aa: CASMTGGFTDTQYF

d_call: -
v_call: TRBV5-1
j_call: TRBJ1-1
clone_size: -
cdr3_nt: TGCGCCAGCAGCCCGGGGGTGGGGAGGACTGAAGCTTTCTTT
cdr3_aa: CASSPGVGRTEAFF

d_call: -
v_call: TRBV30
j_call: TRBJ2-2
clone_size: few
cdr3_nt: TGTGCCTGGAGTGTACAGGGCTCGAGGACCGGGGAGCTGTTTTTT
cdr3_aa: CAWSVQGSRTGELFF

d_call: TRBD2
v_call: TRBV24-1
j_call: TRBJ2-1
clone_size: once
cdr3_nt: TGTGCCACCAGTGAGACTAGCGCGAGTACTAGTGAGCAGTTCTTC
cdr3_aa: CATSETSASTSEQFF

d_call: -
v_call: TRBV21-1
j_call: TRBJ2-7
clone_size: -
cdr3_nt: TGTGCCAGCAGAACCACCGGACAGGGGGCGCGGGAGCAGTACTTC
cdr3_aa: CASRTTGQGAREQYF

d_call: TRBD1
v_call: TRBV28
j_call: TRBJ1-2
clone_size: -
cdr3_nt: TGTGCCAGCACCCCATTTCGGGACAGGGGGCGCGGCTACACCTTC
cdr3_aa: CASTPFRDRGRGYTF

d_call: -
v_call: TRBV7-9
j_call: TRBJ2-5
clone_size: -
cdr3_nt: TGTGCCAGCAGCCCTTGGGGGCGGCAGGGGCAAGAGACCCAGTACTTC
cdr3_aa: CASSPWGRQGQETQYF

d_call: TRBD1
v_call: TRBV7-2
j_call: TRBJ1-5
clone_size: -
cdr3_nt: TGTGCCAGCAGCAGGGCGGGACAGACCCAGCATTTT
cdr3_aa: CASSRAGQTQHF

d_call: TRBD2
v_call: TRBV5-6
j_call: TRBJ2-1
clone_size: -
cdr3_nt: TGTGCCAGCAGCTTGGCCGGGGGGTACGTTTCGGGTCCGGACAATGAGCAGTTCTTC
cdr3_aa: CASSLAGGYVSGPDNEQFF

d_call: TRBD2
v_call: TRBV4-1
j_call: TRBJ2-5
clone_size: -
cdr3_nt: TGCGCCAGCAGCCAAGATCTAGCGGGAGGGCCAAAGACCCAGTACTTC
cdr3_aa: CASSQDLAGGPKTQYF

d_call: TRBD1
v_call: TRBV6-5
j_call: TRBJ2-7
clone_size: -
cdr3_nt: TGTGCCAGCCTTCTACAGGGGGAAAGCGAGCAGTACTTC
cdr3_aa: CASLLQGESEQYF